The present T cell receptor beta chain was sequenced within a study of T cells in women clearing cervical HPV infection (dated by TCRdb to the late 2010s). Broadly, across the study: Cases were 20 to 25 women with histologically confirmed HPV16-related CIN3 or worse, including a couple of invasive cancers. The controls were 25 or so women whose single incident HPV16 infection cleared within 12 months with no development of precancer or cancer. Blood from cases was collected at the visit where the lesion was first found, while blood from controls was collected once the infection could no longer be detected. For cases, the median interval between lesion detection and blood sampling was roughly 140 days, with an interquartile range of about 85 to 210 days. HLA typing was available for only a few women, so HLA type could not be excluded as a confounder. The exploratory proof-of-principle case-control study was nested within the Guanacaste HPV Natural History Study in Costa Rica and compared TCR repertoires across cervical HPV16 outcomes. Cases and controls were matched on year of sample collection and on age within five years. Median age was 34 years in cases versus less than 40 in controls, and baseline characteristics did not differ significantly. The parent cohort enrolled roughly 9,300 women aged 18 or older in Guanacaste, Costa Rica, in about 1993 to 1995 and followed the women for more than six years. As quality controls, five blinded duplicates were added to each group, bringing the total to 60 or so samples made up of around 50 participants and 10 or so replicates.

A distance of 16 bases separates the germline ends of V and J, which lose 4 bases and 3 bases respectively. The germline V gene (reference sequence) specifies LNHDA as CDR1 and SQIVND as CDR2. Inclusive of the bounding cysteine and phenylalanine, the CDR3 is 15 residues long. The CDR3 was read in part: 36 bases, with the frame set at base 1. The investigation overall reported the following: By combining richness with V gene abundances, random forest classifiers separated cases from controls with an estimated AUC of roughly 0.84. Significantly higher TCR repertoire richness was observed in CIN3+ cases than in controls across sequencing depths, whereas no difference in evenness was found. The cross-sectional design could not show whether associations preceded infection or resulted from it; effector/memory subsets and HPV-specific T cells were not isolated. Because the number of T cells in each sample was unknown, differences in richness could reflect differing T-cell content rather than repertoire biology. Cases had lower TRBV6-7 relative abundance than controls (approximately 0.11% versus 0.16%; Bonferroni P = 0.0008).

Note on this clone: Its antigen is still unknown. The sequence runs out 3 residues before the end of the CDR3; the remainder is reconstructed from the germline J gene.

TCR beta CDR3 regions were amplified by multiplex PCR using the immunoSEQ assay from an average of approximately 1,200 ng genomic DNA per sample. To correct primer bias, the assay used a complete synthetic TCR repertoire to set an amplification baseline. The amplicons were sequenced on the Illumina platform. As for the original processing: Error correction of the sequences involved clustering with frequency ratios plus a modified nearest-neighbor algorithm, after which the sequences were analyzed in the immunoSEQ Analyzer using IMGT gene definitions. At each rarefaction depth, TCR richness and evenness were averaged across 20 rarefaction repeats, and samples with fewer sequences than that depth were excluded. Relative abundances of V, D and J genes were compared between groups using Wilcoxon rank sum tests, with FDR correction applied. For the blinded duplicates, the intraclass correlation was about 96% for TCR richness and averaged around 76% across roughly 69 gene segments. What TCRdb holds here is the immuneACCESS table cut down to in-frame rearrangements. Part of the clones is not present; checked against another copy, under half of the missing clones reflect an unresolved V gene, and the others are unexplained. Clonal size and the V and J genes are those of that table, whereas D and trimming came from the DNA. Per the sample table, the count is some 37,000 clones. The ten largest clones represent 1.5% to 2% of the sample.

Every participant had a single incident cervical HPV16 infection, and women with prevalent HPV16 infections were excluded. Cervical HPV DNA was detected by MY09/MY11 PCR, and genotyping was performed by dot-blot hybridization. Roughly 15 mL of heparinized blood were centrifuged, and the buffy coat was split into aliquots, frozen at -30 degrees C, and then kept at -80 degrees C. QIAGEN kits were used to extract genomic DNA from buffy coat specimens. Sequences were obtained from blood buffy coat. The rearranged chain carries TRBV19 and TRBJ2-7; TRBD2 is perhaps the D gene, given 5 matching bases. This receptor was taken from a woman between 18 and 75 years old with a cervical HPV16 infection that either progressed to CIN3+ or cleared (not recorded which). Incomplete CDR3 DNA: TGTGCCAGTAGTAGCTACAAGGCCGCGGGCTACGAG. Its translation is CASSSYKAAGYE. Given in full, the CDR3 is CASSSYKAAGYEQYF.